This T cell receptor (beta chain) is from a study of cytomegalovirus exposure and HLA in healthy donors. Comment on this clone: What it binds is not known.

The CDR3 extends over 16 amino acids. Germline CDR1 ENHRY, CDR2 SYGVKD. V lost 0 bases and J lost 4, with 15 bases in between. The primer mix had 60 Vbeta and 13 Jbeta primers. Only in-frame clones appear in the TCRdb table, and some are missing; sequencing was by immunoSEQ multiplex PCR. The data show 130,000 or so clones, more than 65% seen once. Findings of the study overall: A link between a missense DCLRE1C variant and TCR beta V- and J-gene trimming emerged from a later analysis. A likely sequencing artifact accounted for one observed cluster of highly shared sequence variants. It was taken for granted in presence/absence analyses that sequencing depth across donors was roughly uniform.

V usage is TRBV10-3 and J usage is TRBJ1-2; unclear D gene. The sequenced material came from PBMCs. The TCR sequence derives from a man between 18 and 35 years old in good health and CMV-seronegative. The DNA of the CDR3 is TGTGCCATCAGTGAGTCGACAACGGAAAATTTCTATGGCTACACCTTC. Amino acid sequence: CAISESTTENFYGYTF.